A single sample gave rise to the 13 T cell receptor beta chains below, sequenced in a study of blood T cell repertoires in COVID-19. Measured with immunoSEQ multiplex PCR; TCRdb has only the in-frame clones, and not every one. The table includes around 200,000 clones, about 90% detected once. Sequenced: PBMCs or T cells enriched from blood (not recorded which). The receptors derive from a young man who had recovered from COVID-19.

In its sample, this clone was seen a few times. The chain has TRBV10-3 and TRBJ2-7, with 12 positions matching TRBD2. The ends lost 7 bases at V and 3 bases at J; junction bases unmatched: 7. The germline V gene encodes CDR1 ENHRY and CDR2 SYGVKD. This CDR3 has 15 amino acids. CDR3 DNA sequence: TGTGCCATCATGCAGGGACTAGCGGGTAACTACGAGCAGTACTTC. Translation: CAIMQGLAGNYEQYF.

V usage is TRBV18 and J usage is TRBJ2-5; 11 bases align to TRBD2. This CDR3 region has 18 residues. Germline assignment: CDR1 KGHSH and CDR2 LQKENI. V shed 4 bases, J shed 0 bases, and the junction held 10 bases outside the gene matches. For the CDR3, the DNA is TGTGCCAGCTCACGAACCGGGACTAGCGGAAACAACCAAGAGACCCAGTACTTC. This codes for CASSRTGTSGNNQETQYF. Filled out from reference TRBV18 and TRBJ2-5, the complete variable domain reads NAGVMQNPRHLVRRRGQEARLRCSPMKGHSHVYWYRQLPEEGLKFMVYLQKENIIDESGMPKERFSAEFPKEGPSILRIQQVVRGDSAAYFCASSRTGTSGNNQETQYFGPGTRLLVL.

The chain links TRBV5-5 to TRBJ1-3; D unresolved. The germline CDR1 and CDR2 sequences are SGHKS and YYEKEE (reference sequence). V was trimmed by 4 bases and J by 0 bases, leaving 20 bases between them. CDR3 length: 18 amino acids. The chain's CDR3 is CASSLYGGRTISGNTIYF. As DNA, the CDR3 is TGTGCCAGCAGCCTGTACGGCGGTCGGACTATCTCTGGAAACACCATATATTTT.

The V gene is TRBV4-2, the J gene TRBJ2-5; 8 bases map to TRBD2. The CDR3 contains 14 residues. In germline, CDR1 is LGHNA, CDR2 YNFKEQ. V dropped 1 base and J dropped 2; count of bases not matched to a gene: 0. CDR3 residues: CASSQVAGQETQYF. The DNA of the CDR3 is TGTGCCAGCAGCCAAGTAGCGGGGCAAGAGACCCAGTACTTC.

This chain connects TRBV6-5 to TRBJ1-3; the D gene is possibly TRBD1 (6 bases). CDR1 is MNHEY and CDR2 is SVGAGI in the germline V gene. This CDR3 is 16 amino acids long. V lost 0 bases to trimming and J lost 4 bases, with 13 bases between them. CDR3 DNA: TGTGCCAGCAGTTACTCTTCAGGGGTTTACGGAAACACCATATATTTT. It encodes CASSYSSGVYGNTIYF.

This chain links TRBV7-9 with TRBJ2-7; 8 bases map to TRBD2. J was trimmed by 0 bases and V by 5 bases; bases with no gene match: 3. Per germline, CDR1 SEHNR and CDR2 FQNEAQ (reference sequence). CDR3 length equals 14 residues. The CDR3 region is CASSPGGDSYEQYF. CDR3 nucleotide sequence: TGTGCCAGCAGCCCCGGGGGGGACTCCTACGAGCAGTACTTC.

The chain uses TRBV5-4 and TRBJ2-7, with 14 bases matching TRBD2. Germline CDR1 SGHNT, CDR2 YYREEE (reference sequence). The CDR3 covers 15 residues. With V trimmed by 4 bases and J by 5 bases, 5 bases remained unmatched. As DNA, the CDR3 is TGTGCCAGCAGCAAGCCGGGACTAGCGGGAGACGAGCAGTACTTC. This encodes CASSKPGLAGDEQYF.

CDR3 protein: CASSQRTGANTEAFF. The CDR3 DNA sequence: TGCGCCAGCAGCCAAAGGACAGGAGCGAACACTGAAGCTTTCTTT. The chain recombines TRBV4-3 with TRBJ1-1; 7 bases are shared with TRBD1. The germline V gene has CDR1 LGHNA and CDR2 YSLEER. With V trimmed by 2 bases and J by 1 base, 4 bases remained unmatched. CDR3 size: 15 residues.

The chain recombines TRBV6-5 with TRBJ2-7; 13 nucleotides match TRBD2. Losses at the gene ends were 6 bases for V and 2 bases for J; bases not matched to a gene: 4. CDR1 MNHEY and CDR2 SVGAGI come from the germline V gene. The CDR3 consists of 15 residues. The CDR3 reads CASSSGLAGAYEQYF. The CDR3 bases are TGTGCCAGCAGCTCTGGACTAGCGGGAGCCTACGAGCAGTACTTC.

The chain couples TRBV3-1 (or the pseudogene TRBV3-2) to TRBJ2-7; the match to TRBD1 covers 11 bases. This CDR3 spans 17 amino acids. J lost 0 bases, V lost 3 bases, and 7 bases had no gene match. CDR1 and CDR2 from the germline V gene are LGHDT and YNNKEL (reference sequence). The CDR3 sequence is CASSQATGTGGSYEQYF. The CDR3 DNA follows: TGTGCCAGCAGCCAGGCGACCGGGACAGGGGGCTCCTACGAGCAGTACTTC.

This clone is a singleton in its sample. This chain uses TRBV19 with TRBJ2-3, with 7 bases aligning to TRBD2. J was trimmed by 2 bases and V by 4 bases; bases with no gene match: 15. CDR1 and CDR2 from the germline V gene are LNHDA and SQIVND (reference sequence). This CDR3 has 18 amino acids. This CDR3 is CASSKRAGRGLSTDTQYF. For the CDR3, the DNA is TGTGCCAGTAGTAAAAGAGCGGGACGAGGGCTTTCCACAGATACGCAGTATTTT. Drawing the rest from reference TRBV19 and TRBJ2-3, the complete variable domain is DGGITQSPKYLFRKEGQNVTLSCEQNLNHDAMYWYRQDPGQGLRLIYYSQIVNDFQKGDIAEGYSVSREKKESFPLTVTSAQKNPTAFYLCASSKRAGRGLSTDTQYFGPGTRLTVL.

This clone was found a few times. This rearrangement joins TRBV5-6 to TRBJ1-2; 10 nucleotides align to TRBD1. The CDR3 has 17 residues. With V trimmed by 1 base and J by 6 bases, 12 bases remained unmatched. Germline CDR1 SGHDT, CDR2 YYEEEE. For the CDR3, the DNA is TGTGCCAGCAGCTTGAGGGACAGGGGAACTCTTTGGCATGGCTACACCTTC. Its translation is CASSLRDRGTLWHGYTF.

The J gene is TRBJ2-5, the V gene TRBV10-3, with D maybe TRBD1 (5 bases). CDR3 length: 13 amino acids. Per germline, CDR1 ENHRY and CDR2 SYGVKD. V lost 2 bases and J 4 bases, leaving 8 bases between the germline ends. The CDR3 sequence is CAISEAGSETQYF. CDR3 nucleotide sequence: TGTGCCATCAGTGAGGCAGGGTCAGAGACCCAGTACTTC.